This TCR beta chain was identified during a study of cytomegalovirus exposure and HLA in healthy donors. Background on the study: An analysis done earlier identified 100 million to 140 million unique TCR beta sequences from 200 million or so T cells.

Trimming stripped 5 bases from V and 2 bases from J, with 16 bases between. The CDR3 is 15 residues long. Germline CDR1 reads LNHNV; CDR2 reads YYDKDF (reference sequence). To note about this clone: Its antigen is not identified.

PCR amplification relied on 60 Vbeta primers (plus 13 Jbeta primers). Some clones are missing from TCRdb's copy, which holds only in-frame ones; the method was immunoSEQ multiplex PCR. The table includes about 170,000 clones, approximately 83% detected once. Study conclusions and caveats: With later analysis, a missense DCLRE1C variant became linked to TCR beta V- and J-gene trimming. About 87% or about 30% of the time was how often most TCR beta V segments were productive, according to an earlier analysis. Presence/absence analyses took donor sequencing depth as roughly uniform.

The chain joins TRBV15 to TRBJ2-7; the D is unclear. The sequenced material came from PBMCs. This sequence was found in a boy aged 2-9 years in good health and CMV-seronegative. CDR3 in DNA: TGTGCCACCAGCCCGACACTCCTTGATGCCTACGAGCAGTACGTC. Its protein product is CATSPTLLDAYEQYV.